This T cell receptor (beta chain) was identified in a study of tumor-infiltrating lymphocytes in primary liver carcinoma. The wider study: The patient population consisted of men and women between 30 and 69 years of age. Study-level results: Tumor region pairs outstripped tumor-adjacent and tumor-blood pairs in overlap.

The CDR3 extends over 14 amino acids. The V and J ends lost 6 bases and 2 bases respectively, with 13 bases between them. The germline gives CDR1 LGHNA, CDR2 YNFKEQ. Scientists recovered RNA and DNA together from roughly 20-30 mg of unsorted bulk tissue. Surgery removed the patients' primary liver carcinoma. There are many counts of this clonotype. Its target is not known. From approximately 490 ng total RNA, TCR beta cDNA was generated with a primer in the constant region. Slightly modified ARM-PCR with three nested multiplex PCR rounds yielded TCR beta libraries. TRBV1-TRBV30 forward primers paired with a C-beta reverse primer drove the first two PCR rounds, roughly 10 cycles each. TCRdb reanalysed the multiplex PCR reads using MiXCR and keeps one entry per CDR3 protein. The sample lists about 120,000 distinct CDR3 sequences, 55% to 70% seen once, with more than 8% in the top ten.

The receptor was derived from a woman aged 55-70 years with primary liver carcinoma and hepatitis B virus infection. The sample comprised tumor-adjacent normal liver tissue. The chain carries TRBV4-2 and TRBJ1-1, with unresolved D. CDR3 loop: CASSRTRDNTEAFF. DNA for the CDR3: TGTGCCAGCAGTCGTACACGGGATAACACTGAAGCTTTCTTT.